The clone carrying this TCR beta chain came up many times. One end of the junction varies from germline; a read error may be responsible. Healthy Caucasians alone served as donors. cDNA carried unique molecular identifiers, and a universal primer site was added by template switching. Each CDR3 protein is one row after TCRdb ran MiXCR on the 5' RACE reads. This repertoire shows about 470,000 distinct CDR3 sequences, more than 20% found once; its top ten account for 2.9%. Germline-derived CDR1 and CDR2 are SGHRS and YFSETQ. CDR3 length: 11 amino acids. This entry comes from a study of identical twins. The same specimen was also included in a second study, on T cells expressing NK-cell markers. This second report adds: Seropositivity for HCMV was found in seven of the eight sequenced donors, with one seronegative. What remained unclear was the HCMV specificity of expanded NKG2C+ T cell clones.

The material sequenced was CD4+ T cells sorted from blood. The sequence was obtained from a woman younger than 30 in good health. V and J are TRBV5-1 and TRBJ1-1; D call uncertain. This CDR3 is CASSLGREAFF. The DNA for the CDR3 is TGTGCCAGCAGTTTAGGGCGAGAAGCTTTCTTT.